This is a list of T cell receptor beta chains from one sample in a study of T cell clones after liver transplantation. Method: immunoSEQ multiplex PCR; TCRdb's copy keeps in-frame clones and lacks some. In the table there are over 55,000 clones, 70% to 80% of which are singletons. This specimen consisted of CD4+ T cells from blood, obtained at the approximately 16-month timepoint. Receptor source: a human patient who received a liver transplant. The T cells may partly be graft donor cells. The CDR3 runs from the conserved cysteine through the conserved F or W. The order of the fields is D gene, J gene, V gene, clone size, CDR3 protein, CDR3 DNA. D genes are given only for firm matches. Only part of the rows carry a size: once, few, many, or a class if the clone is expanded.

d_call: -; j_call: TRBJ1-6; v_call: TRBV28; clone_size: -; cdr3_aa: CATGRDLYNSPLHF; cdr3_nt: TGTGCCACGGGCAGGGACCTTTATAATTCACCCCTCCACTTT
d_call: -; j_call: TRBJ1-4; v_call: TRBV28; clone_size: -; cdr3_aa: CASSFLEAATNEKLFF; cdr3_nt: TGTGCCAGCAGTTTCCTTGAGGCGGCAACTAATGAAAAACTGTTTTTT
d_call: TRBD2; j_call: TRBJ2-1; v_call: TRBV6-6; clone_size: -; cdr3_aa: CASSYPTSGGNEQFF; cdr3_nt: TGTGCCAGCAGTTATCCGACTAGCGGGGGGAATGAGCAGTTCTTC
d_call: -; j_call: TRBJ2-3; v_call: TRBV29-1; clone_size: -; cdr3_aa: CSVRTGNGEYF; cdr3_nt: TGCAGCGTTCGAACAGGGAATGGGGAGTATTTT
d_call: TRBD2; j_call: TRBJ2-1; v_call: TRBV29-1; clone_size: -; cdr3_aa: CSVPLGGSEYNEQFF; cdr3_nt: TGCAGCGTCCCCCTTGGCGGGAGCGAGTACAATGAGCAGTTCTTC
d_call: -; j_call: TRBJ1-2; v_call: TRBV7-2; clone_size: few; cdr3_aa: CASSRDLGPYGYTF; cdr3_nt: TGTGCCAGCAGCCGGGACTTGGGGCCCTATGGCTACACCTTC
d_call: TRBD1; j_call: TRBJ1-5; v_call: TRBV6-5; clone_size: few; cdr3_aa: CASSKTGAWDQPQHF; cdr3_nt: TGTGCCAGCAGCAAAACAGGGGCGTGGGATCAGCCCCAGCATTTT
d_call: -; j_call: TRBJ1-2; v_call: TRBV29-1; clone_size: -; cdr3_aa: CSGRLGPGGYTF; cdr3_nt: TGCAGCGGTCGGCTGGGGCCAGGGGGCTACACCTTC
d_call: -; j_call: TRBJ2-1; v_call: TRBV10-2; clone_size: -; cdr3_aa: CASSDRGALYNEQFF; cdr3_nt: TGCGCCAGCAGTGATCGGGGGGCTTTGTACAATGAGCAGTTCTTC
d_call: -; j_call: TRBJ1-1; v_call: TRBV28; clone_size: -; cdr3_aa: CASSDWDNLNTEAFF; cdr3_nt: TGTGCCAGCAGCGATTGGGACAACCTGAACACTGAAGCTTTCTTT
d_call: TRBD1; j_call: TRBJ2-1; v_call: TRBV5-1; clone_size: -; cdr3_aa: CASSLGDSSYNEQFF; cdr3_nt: TGCGCCAGCAGCCTAGGGGACAGCTCCTACAATGAGCAGTTCTTC
d_call: TRBD1; j_call: TRBJ1-2; v_call: TRBV5-4; clone_size: -; cdr3_aa: CASSLSRGQDGYTF; cdr3_nt: TGTGCCAGCAGCTTGAGTCGGGGACAGGATGGCTACACCTTC
d_call: -; j_call: TRBJ2-3; v_call: TRBV5-1; clone_size: -; cdr3_aa: CASSLALAADTQYF; cdr3_nt: TGCGCCAGCAGCTTGGCCCTAGCCGCAGATACGCAGTATTTT
d_call: -; j_call: TRBJ2-1; v_call: TRBV14; clone_size: -; cdr3_aa: CASSPLEIANEQFF; cdr3_nt: TGTGCCAGCAGCCCCCTGGAGATAGCTAATGAGCAGTTCTTC
d_call: TRBD2; j_call: TRBJ2-5; v_call: TRBV29-1; clone_size: -; cdr3_aa: CSVVREGETQYF; cdr3_nt: TGCAGCGTTGTCAGGGAGGGGGAGACCCAGTACTTC
d_call: TRBD2; j_call: TRBJ2-3; v_call: TRBV4-2; clone_size: few; cdr3_aa: CASSQGEGGTDTQYF; cdr3_nt: TGTGCCAGCAGCCAAGGGGAGGGCGGCACAGATACGCAGTATTTT
d_call: TRBD1; j_call: TRBJ2-7; v_call: TRBV6-5; clone_size: -; cdr3_aa: CASSYSGTGSYEQYF; cdr3_nt: TGTGCCAGCAGTTACTCCGGGACAGGGTCCTACGAGCAGTACTTC
d_call: -; j_call: TRBJ2-1; v_call: TRBV11-2; clone_size: -; cdr3_aa: CASSLDLRGTEQFF; cdr3_nt: TGTGCCAGCAGCTTAGATCTTAGGGGGACTGAGCAGTTCTTC
d_call: TRBD2; j_call: TRBJ2-7; v_call: TRBV7-8; clone_size: -; cdr3_aa: CASSLGVAGVDYEQYF; cdr3_nt: TGTGCCAGCAGCTTAGGGGTAGCGGGGGTGGACTACGAGCAGTACTTC
d_call: -; j_call: TRBJ2-1; v_call: TRBV6-6; clone_size: -; cdr3_aa: CASSYESGYNEQFF; cdr3_nt: TGTGCCAGCAGTTACGAGTCAGGCTACAATGAGCAGTTCTTC
d_call: TRBD1; j_call: TRBJ2-2; v_call: TRBV5-1; clone_size: once; cdr3_aa: CASSFFGTGSGELFF; cdr3_nt: TGCGCCAGCAGCTTCTTCGGGACAGGGTCCGGGGAGCTGTTTTTT
d_call: -; j_call: TRBJ2-7; v_call: TRBV11-2; clone_size: -; cdr3_aa: CASSFRVGVEGRHLYEQYF; cdr3_nt: TGTGCCAGCAGCTTCCGTGTCGGGGTGGAGGGGAGGCACCTCTACGAGCAGTACTTC
d_call: TRBD2; j_call: TRBJ2-1; v_call: TRBV10-1; clone_size: -; cdr3_aa: CASSWSSGYNEQFF; cdr3_nt: TGCGCCAGCAGCTGGTCTAGCGGTTACAATGAGCAGTTCTTC
d_call: -; j_call: TRBJ2-2; v_call: TRBV7-2; clone_size: -; cdr3_aa: CASSIAGPPGGELFF; cdr3_nt: TGTGCCAGCAGCATAGCCGGGCCTCCAGGCGGGGAGCTGTTTTTT
d_call: -; j_call: TRBJ1-2; v_call: TRBV2; clone_size: -; cdr3_aa: CASTVDVSGNYGYTF; cdr3_nt: TGTGCCAGCACCGTGGACGTCAGCGGAAACTATGGCTACACCTTC
d_call: TRBD1; j_call: TRBJ2-4; v_call: TRBV11-2; clone_size: once; cdr3_aa: CASSWGTENIQYF; cdr3_nt: TGTGCCAGCAGCTGGGGGACAGAAAACATTCAGTACTTC
d_call: -; j_call: TRBJ1-3; v_call: TRBV21-1; clone_size: -; cdr3_aa: CASSKTGNGNTIYF; cdr3_nt: TGTGCCAGCAGCAAAACCGGTAATGGAAACACCATATATTTT
d_call: -; j_call: TRBJ2-4; v_call: TRBV5-1; clone_size: few; cdr3_aa: CASSEPAKNIQYF; cdr3_nt: TGCGCCAGCAGTGAACCTGCCAAAAACATTCAGTACTTC
d_call: TRBD1; j_call: TRBJ1-4; v_call: TRBV5-8; clone_size: -; cdr3_aa: CASSFQGGVKLFF; cdr3_nt: TGTGCCAGCAGCTTTCAGGGGGGGGTTAAACTGTTTTTT
d_call: -; j_call: TRBJ1-1; v_call: TRBV5-1; clone_size: few; cdr3_aa: CASSFQGVGGNTEAFF; cdr3_nt: TGCGCCAGCAGCTTCCAAGGGGTCGGGGGGAACACTGAAGCTTTCTTT
d_call: -; j_call: TRBJ1-1; v_call: TRBV5-1; clone_size: many; cdr3_aa: CASSQGMLNTEAFF; cdr3_nt: TGCGCCAGCAGTCAGGGTATGCTGAACACTGAAGCTTTCTTT
d_call: -; j_call: TRBJ2-5; v_call: TRBV2; clone_size: once; cdr3_aa: CASTVTQGIQYF; cdr3_nt: TGTGCCAGCACGGTCACCCAAGGCATCCAGTACTTC
d_call: TRBD1; j_call: TRBJ1-1; v_call: TRBV5-6; clone_size: -; cdr3_aa: CASSFDRGRVDTEAFF; cdr3_nt: TGTGCCAGCAGCTTCGACAGGGGAAGGGTTGACACTGAAGCTTTCTTT
d_call: -; j_call: TRBJ1-3; v_call: TRBV27; clone_size: -; cdr3_aa: CASRSSQGFGNTIYF; cdr3_nt: TGTGCCAGCAGATCGTCACAGGGTTTTGGAAACACCATATATTTT
d_call: -; j_call: TRBJ2-5; v_call: TRBV11-3; clone_size: -; cdr3_aa: CASSPMIGGGTETQYF; cdr3_nt: TGTGCCAGCAGCCCCATGATTGGGGGCGGTACAGAGACCCAGTACTTC
d_call: -; j_call: TRBJ1-1; v_call: TRBV6-5; clone_size: -; cdr3_aa: CASKNQGKREAFF; cdr3_nt: TGTGCCAGCAAAAATCAGGGGAAACGTGAAGCTTTCTTT
d_call: TRBD1; j_call: TRBJ1-5; v_call: TRBV28; clone_size: -; cdr3_aa: CAIHPGTVGNQPQHF; cdr3_nt: TGTGCCATCCATCCCGGGACAGTGGGCAATCAGCCCCAGCATTTT
d_call: -; j_call: TRBJ2-5; v_call: TRBV19; clone_size: -; cdr3_aa: CASSISREETQYF; cdr3_nt: TGTGCCAGTAGTATTTCCAGGGAAGAGACCCAGTACTTC
d_call: -; j_call: TRBJ2-5; v_call: TRBV7-6; clone_size: -; cdr3_aa: CASSLDRTPQETQYF; cdr3_nt: TGTGCCAGCAGCTTAGACAGGACACCACAAGAGACCCAGTACTTC